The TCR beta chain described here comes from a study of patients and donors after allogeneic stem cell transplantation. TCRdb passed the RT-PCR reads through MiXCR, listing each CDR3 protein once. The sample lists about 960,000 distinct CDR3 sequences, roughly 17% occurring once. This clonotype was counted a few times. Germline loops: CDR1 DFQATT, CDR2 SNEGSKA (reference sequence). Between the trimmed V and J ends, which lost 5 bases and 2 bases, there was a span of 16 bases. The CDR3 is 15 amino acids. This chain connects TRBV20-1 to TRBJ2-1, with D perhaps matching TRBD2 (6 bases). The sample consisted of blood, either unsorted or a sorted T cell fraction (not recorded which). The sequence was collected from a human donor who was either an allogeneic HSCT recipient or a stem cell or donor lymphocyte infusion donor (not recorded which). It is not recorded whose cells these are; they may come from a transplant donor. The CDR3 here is CSAARSRDPYNEQFF. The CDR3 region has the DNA TGCAGTGCTGCCCGCTCGCGGGACCCCTACAATGAGCAGTTCTTC.